This T cell receptor beta chain is drawn from a study of OX40 agonist ivuxolimab in advanced cancers. Germline V CDR1 and CDR2: SGDLS, YYNGEE. This CDR3 region has 13 residues. Whole-study findings and limits: The study found among the lowest clonal expansion in partial responders at 0.1-3.0 mg/kg. Average numbers of expanded clones were greater in CD8+ T cells than in CD4+.

Assay used: immunoSEQ multiplex PCR; TCRdb lists only in-frame clones, some missing. Of over 35,000 clones listed, roughly 84% are singletons. In the case of this clone: Its specificity is unknown. Compared with germline, one end of the junction differs, possibly owing to a read error. Different DNA sequences within this sample yield the same CDR3.

This material consisted of CD4+ or CD8+ T cells sorted from blood, taken in a trial of the OX40 agonist ivuxolimab. This receptor was obtained from an adult with an advanced solid tumor such as melanoma, head and neck, liver or kidney cancer. The rearrangement joins TRBV9 to TRBJ2-5; possible D gene TRBD2, 5 bases. The CDR3 spells CASSVDTKETQYF. The CDR3 DNA follows: TGTGCCAGTAGCGTAGATACTAAAGAGACCCAGTACTTC. The variable domain in full, completed from reference TRBV9 and TRBJ2-5, reads DSGVTQTPKHLITATGQRVTLRCSPRSGDLSVYWYQQSLDQGLQFLIQYYNGEERAKGNILERFSAQQFPDLHSELNLSSLELGDSALYFCASSVDTKETQYFGPGTRLLVL.